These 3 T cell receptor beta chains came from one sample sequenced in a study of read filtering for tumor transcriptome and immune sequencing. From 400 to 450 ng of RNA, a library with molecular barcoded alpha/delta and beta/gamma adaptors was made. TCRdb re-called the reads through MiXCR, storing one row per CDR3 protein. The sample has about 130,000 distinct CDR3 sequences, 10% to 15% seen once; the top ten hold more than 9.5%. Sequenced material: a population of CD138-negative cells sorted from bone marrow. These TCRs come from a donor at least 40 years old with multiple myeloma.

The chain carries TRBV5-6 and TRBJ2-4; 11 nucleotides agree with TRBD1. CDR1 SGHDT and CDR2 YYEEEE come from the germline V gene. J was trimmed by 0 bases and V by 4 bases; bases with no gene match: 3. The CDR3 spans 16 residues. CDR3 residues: CASSKGTGGAKNIQYF. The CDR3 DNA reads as TGTGCCAGCAGCAAAGGGACAGGGGGAGCCAAAAACATTCAGTACTTC.

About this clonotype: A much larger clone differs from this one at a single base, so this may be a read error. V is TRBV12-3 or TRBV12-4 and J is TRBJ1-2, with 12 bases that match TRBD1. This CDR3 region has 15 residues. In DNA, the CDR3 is TGTGCCAGCAGTTGGGGGACAGGGGGCGACTATGGCTACGCCTTC. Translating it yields CASSWGTGGDYGYAF.

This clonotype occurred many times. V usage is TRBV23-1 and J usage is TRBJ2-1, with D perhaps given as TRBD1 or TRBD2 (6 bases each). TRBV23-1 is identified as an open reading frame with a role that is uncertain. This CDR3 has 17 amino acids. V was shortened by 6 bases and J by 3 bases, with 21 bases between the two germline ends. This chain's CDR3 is CASRLDSSGRNYNEQFF. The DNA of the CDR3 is TGCGCCAGCAGACTGGACAGTAGCGGCCGAAACTACAATGAGCAGTTCTTC.